Each of the 25 T cell receptor beta chains below was sequenced from the same sample in a study of blood T cell repertoires in COVID-19. TCRdb's table, derived via immunoSEQ multiplex PCR, lists solely in-frame clones and lacks some. Among fewer than 200,000 clones listed, 83% were seen once. Sequencing was performed on peripheral blood. The receptors originated from a human donor in a cohort sampled during active COVID-19.

The V call is TRBV7-2, the J call TRBJ1-6, with D possibly being TRBD1 (6 bases). V was shortened by 1 base and J by 9 bases, with 10 bases between the two germline ends. Germline assignment: CDR1 SGHTA and CDR2 FQGNSA. The CDR3 is 14 amino acids. The CDR3 region is CASSLGRGTSPLHF. The CDR3 DNA reads as TGTGCCAGCAGCTTAGGCAGGGGCACTTCACCCCTCCACTTT.

The chain carries TRBV4-2 and TRBJ1-4; the match to TRBD1 covers 9 bases. CDR3 length: 16 residues. V dropped 4 bases and J dropped 5; count of bases not matched to a gene: 8. CDR1 is LGHNA, CDR2 YNFKEQ, per germline. The CDR3 loop reads CASSPLNRGQNEKLFF. In DNA, the CDR3 is TGTGCCAGCAGCCCCCTGAACAGGGGGCAAAATGAAAAACTGTTTTTT.

The V gene is TRBV9, the J gene TRBJ2-2; D is possibly TRBD2 (6 bases). V was cut by 3 bases and J by 7 bases, with 16 bases left in between. This CDR3 comprises 15 residues. The germline V gene has CDR1 SGDLS and CDR2 YYNGEE. As DNA, the CDR3 is TGTGCCAGCAGCGCGGGCGGGGCTAGTGTCGGGGAGCTGTTTTTT. Translation gives CASSAGGASVGELFF.

The chain links TRBV5-1 to TRBJ2-3, with 7 bases identical to TRBD1. The trim removed 7 bases at V and 1 base at J, leaving 3 bases unmatched. CDR3 size: 13 residues. Germline CDR1 is SGHRS and CDR2 is YFSETQ. CDR3: CASRGQGTDTQYF. CDR3 DNA sequence: TGCGCCAGCCGAGGACAGGGCACAGATACGCAGTATTTT.

This clone was recorded once. The chain links TRBV5-5 to TRBJ2-7, with a possible D match to TRBD2 (7 bases). CDR1 is SGHKS and CDR2 is YYEKEE in the germline V gene (reference sequence). Deletions cut 2 bases from V and 4 bases from J, with 19 bases between. The CDR3 is 16 residues long. The CDR3 DNA reads as TGTGCCAGCAGCTTTGCGGGGGCGGACAGAGGTTACGAGCAGTACTTC. Its protein product is CASSFAGADRGYEQYF.

This clone was counted once. V usage is TRBV5-8 and J usage is TRBJ2-7; 16 bases are a match to TRBD2. This CDR3 is 15 amino acids long. CDR1 and CDR2 (germline): SGHTS, YDEGEE. Trimming removed 3 bases from V and 4 bases from J; junction bases left unmatched: 1. The CDR3 is CASSSGLAGGYEQYF. The CDR3 bases are TGTGCCAGCAGCTCGGGACTAGCGGGAGGGTACGAGCAGTACTTC.

The chain is built from TRBV4-1 and TRBJ2-7; TRBD1 matches at 8 bases. The CDR3 has 15 amino acids. V shed 0 bases and J 9 bases; nucleotides not matched to a gene: 10. Germline-derived CDR1 and CDR2 are MGHRA and YSYEKL. The CDR3 sequence: CASSQDPTDRGGQYF. In DNA form, the CDR3 reads TGCGCCAGCAGCCAAGACCCGACCGACAGGGGTGGGCAGTACTTC.

The chain is built from TRBV15 and TRBJ1-6, with TRBD1 as a possible D gene (6 bases). Germline V gene lookup returns CDR1 LNHNV and CDR2 YYDKDF (reference sequence). The germline V and J ends were trimmed by 4 bases and 8 bases, with 6 bases remaining between them. This CDR3 is 12 amino acids long. CDR3 region: CATSKGDSPLHF. The CDR3 DNA follows: TGTGCCACCAGCAAGGGGGATTCACCCCTCCACTTT.

The CDR3 coding sequence is TGTGCCAGCAGCTACAAGGGACAAACCTACGAGCAGTACTTC. Translating gives CASSYKGQTYEQYF. The V and J genes are TRBV4-2 and TRBJ2-7, with D maybe TRBD1 (6 bases). The CDR3 is made up of 14 amino acids. Germline CDR1 is LGHNA and CDR2 is YNFKEQ. Trimming shortened V by 5 bases and J by 2 bases, and 13 bases separated the two germline ends.

V and J are TRBV11-2 and TRBJ1-2; 7 bases match TRBD1. The trim removed 0 bases at V and 5 bases at J, leaving 3 bases unmatched. Germline V lookup: CDR1 SGHAT, CDR2 FQNNGV. The CDR3 is 14 residues long. The CDR3 DNA is TGTGCCAGCAGCTTAGAGCCAGGGGGGTATGGCTACACCTTC. It is translated as CASSLEPGGYGYTF.

The chain employs TRBV19 and TRBJ1-1; 9 bases map to TRBD1. The germline V gene has CDR1 LNHDA and CDR2 SQIVND (reference sequence). Trimming at V came to 6 bases and at J to 1 base, leaving 0 bases not matched to a gene. The CDR3 covers 13 residues. The CDR3 region has the DNA TGTGCCAGTAGGGGACAGGGGAACACTGAAGCTTTCTTT. Its translation is CASRGQGNTEAFF.

For the CDR3, the DNA is TGTGCCAGCAGCCAACGGACAGGGAAGAACTATGGCTACACCTTC. It yields the protein CASSQRTGKNYGYTF. The genes are TRBV14 and TRBJ1-2; TRBD1 agrees at 8 bases. CDR3 length: 15 residues. Germline V lookup: CDR1 SGHDN, CDR2 FVKESK. Losses at the gene ends were 2 bases for V and 2 bases for J; bases not matched to a gene: 4.

This clone was picked up one time. The rearrangement links TRBV6-5 to TRBJ1-2; 7 bases line up with TRBD1. The ends lost 7 bases at V and 5 bases at J; junction bases unmatched: 7. The CDR3 extends over 13 amino acids. Germline assignment: CDR1 MNHEY and CDR2 SVGAGI. This chain's CDR3 is CASMRYRGYGYTF. CDR3 DNA sequence: TGTGCCAGCATGCGGTACAGGGGATATGGCTACACCTTC.

The rearrangement uses TRBV18 and TRBJ2-2; 7 nucleotides align to TRBD2. The CDR3 consists of 14 residues. V shed 6 bases and J 4 bases; nucleotides not matched to a gene: 5. The germline V gene has CDR1 KGHSH and CDR2 LQKENI. As DNA, the CDR3 is TGTGCCAGCTCCCCCTCGGGGGGCACCGGGGAGCTGTTTTTT. It yields the protein CASSPSGGTGELFF.

V and J are TRBV5-4 and TRBJ2-6; 7 bases align to TRBD1. The germline CDR1 and CDR2 sequences are SGHNT and YYREEE (reference sequence). The CDR3 spans 16 residues. J was trimmed by 2 bases and V by 0 bases; bases with no gene match: 2. The CDR3 here is CASSLGQGAGANVLTF. The CDR3 DNA reads TGTGCCAGCAGCTTGGGACAGGGCGCTGGGGCCAACGTCCTGACTTTC.

This clone was seen only once. The J gene is TRBJ1-6, the V gene TRBV6-5; 11 bases align to TRBD1. In germline, CDR1 is MNHEY, CDR2 SVGAGI. V lost 6 bases to trimming and J lost 10 bases; unmatched junction nucleotides: 5. The CDR3 extends over 14 amino acids. For the CDR3, the DNA is TGTGCCAGCAGACTCGGGACAGGGGGATCACCCCTCCACTTT. Translating it yields CASRLGTGGSPLHF.

The rearrangement uses TRBV4-1 and TRBJ1-2; 9 nucleotides match TRBD1. Unmatched junction bases numbered 5, after V lost 6 bases and J lost 3 bases. This CDR3 has 14 amino acids. CDR1 MGHRA and CDR2 YSYEKL come from the germline V gene. The CDR3 here is CASSRTGEYYGYTF. In DNA, the CDR3 is TGCGCCAGCAGTAGGACAGGGGAATACTATGGCTACACCTTC.

This chain joins TRBV11-2 and TRBJ2-7, with 10 bases that match TRBD1. V gave up 5 bases and J gave up 5 bases; unmatched junction bases: 9. There are 15 residues in the CDR3. The germline V gene encodes CDR1 SGHAT and CDR2 FQNNGV. As DNA, the CDR3 is TGTGCCAGCAGCAATTTCCGGGACAGGGGCGACGAGCAGTACTTC. It codes for CASSNFRDRGDEQYF.

The rearrangement uses TRBV3-1 (or the pseudogene TRBV3-2) and TRBJ2-7; 9 bases align to TRBD1. CDR3 length: 15 amino acids. The J segment lost 4 bases and the V segment lost 4 bases, leaving 8 bases of the junction unmatched. Germline V gene lookup returns CDR1 LGHDT and CDR2 YNNKEL (reference sequence). CDR3 in amino acids: CASSRRTGAWYEQYF. In DNA form, the CDR3 reads TGTGCCAGCAGCCGGCGGACAGGGGCGTGGTACGAGCAGTACTTC.

V gene TRBV3-1 (or the pseudogene TRBV3-2) combines with J gene TRBJ2-3; possible D gene TRBD2, 6 bases. The V end lost 5 bases, the J end lost 0 bases, and 15 bases lay between the germline ends. Germline CDR1 and CDR2: LGHDT and YNNKEL (reference sequence). This CDR3 spans 16 amino acids. The CDR3 region is CASSDSDYSSTDTQYF. In DNA, the CDR3 is TGTGCCAGCAGCGACTCGGACTACTCTAGCACAGATACGCAGTATTTT.

This chain joins TRBV19 and TRBJ1-5; 11 nucleotides line up with TRBD1. The CDR3 totals 15 residues. The germline V gene encodes CDR1 LNHDA and CDR2 SQIVND (reference sequence). The J segment lost 7 bases and the V segment lost 5 bases, leaving 7 bases of the junction unmatched. The CDR3 loop is CASSPGTGGRQPQHF. In nucleotides, the CDR3 is TGTGCCAGTAGTCCCGGGACAGGGGGTCGGCAGCCCCAGCATTTT. The full variable domain, its missing parts supplied by reference TRBV19 and TRBJ1-5, is DGGITQSPKYLFRKEGQNVTLSCEQNLNHDAMYWYRQDPGQGLRLIYYSQIVNDFQKGDIAEGYSVSREKKESFPLTVTSAQKNPTAFYLCASSPGTGGRQPQHFGDGTRLSIL.

The chain has TRBV9 and TRBJ2-2; 11 nucleotides align to TRBD2. Trimming removed 1 base from V and 4 bases from J; junction bases left unmatched: 3. The germline gives CDR1 SGDLS, CDR2 YYNGEE. The CDR3 covers 16 residues. The CDR3 loop is CASSVLAGGPTGELFF. The CDR3 DNA is TGTGCCAGCAGCGTATTAGCGGGGGGGCCCACCGGGGAGCTGTTTTTT.

A note on this clone: In the same sample, other DNA sequences code for this CDR3. This sequence joins TRBV29-1 and TRBJ2-7; 7 nucleotides agree with TRBD2. Germline CDR1 is SQVTM and CDR2 is ANQGSEA. V was pared by 3 bases and J by 3 bases, with 5 bases of the junction left unmatched. The CDR3 covers 13 residues. The CDR3 DNA follows: TGCAGCGTTGAGCTGGCGGGAGACTACGAGCAGTACTTC. It encodes CSVELAGDYEQYF.

DNA of the CDR3: TGTGCCAGCAGCAAGGGACTAGCGGGAGGAGGGGAGCAGTACTTC. Protein: CASSKGLAGGGEQYF. This sequence joins TRBV6-6 and TRBJ2-7, with 15 bases aligning to TRBD2. With V trimmed by 6 bases and J by 7 bases, 7 bases remained unmatched. This CDR3 region has 15 residues. Per the germline V gene, CDR1 is MNHNY and CDR2 is SVGAGI (reference sequence).

V is TRBV5-1 and J is TRBJ2-1, with 9 bases identical to TRBD2. Germline CDR1 and CDR2: SGHRS and YFSETQ. V lost 4 bases and J lost 6; bases outside the gene matches: 8. CDR3 size: 15 residues. The CDR3: CASSDPSGIGNEQFF. The CDR3 DNA follows: TGCGCCAGCAGCGACCCTAGCGGGATAGGCAATGAGCAGTTCTTC.